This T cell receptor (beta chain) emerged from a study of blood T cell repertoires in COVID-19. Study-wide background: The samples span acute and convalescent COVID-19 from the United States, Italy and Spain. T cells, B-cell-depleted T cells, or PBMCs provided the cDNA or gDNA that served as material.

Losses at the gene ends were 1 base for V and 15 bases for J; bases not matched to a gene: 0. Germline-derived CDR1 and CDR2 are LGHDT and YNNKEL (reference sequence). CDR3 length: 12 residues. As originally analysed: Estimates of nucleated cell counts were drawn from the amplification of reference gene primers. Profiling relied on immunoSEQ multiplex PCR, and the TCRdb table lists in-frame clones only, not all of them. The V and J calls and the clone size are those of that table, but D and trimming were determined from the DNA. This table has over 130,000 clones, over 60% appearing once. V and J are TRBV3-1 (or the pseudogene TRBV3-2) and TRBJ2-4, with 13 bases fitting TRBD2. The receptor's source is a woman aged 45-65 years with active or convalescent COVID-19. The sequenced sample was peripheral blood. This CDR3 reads CASSQGTSGRYF. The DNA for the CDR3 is TGTGCCAGCAGCCAAGGGACTAGCGGGAGGTACTTC.